One sample yielded the 20 T cell receptor beta chains listed below, sequenced in a study of cytomegalovirus exposure and HLA in healthy donors. The study ran its PCR with 60 Vbeta and 13 Jbeta primers. Clones were read by immunoSEQ multiplex PCR, and TCRdb kept only the in-frame ones, dropping some. The sample shows some 150,000 clones, roughly four fifths of them seen only once. The material sequenced was PBMCs. These receptors were taken from a male donor in good health and CMV-seronegative.

The V and J genes are TRBV4-2 and TRBJ1-4; perhaps TRBD1 as D (5 bases). Deletions cut 0 bases from V and 4 bases from J, with 21 bases between. Germline-derived CDR1 and CDR2 are LGHNA and YNFKEQ. The CDR3 is made up of 19 amino acids. As DNA, the CDR3 is TGTGCCAGCAGCCAAGAGTTCCCCTTGGGCAGGGACTTTAATGAAAAACTGTTTTTT. Translated: CASSQEFPLGRDFNEKLFF.

Note on this clone: Germline is not matched at one junction end, which may reflect a read error. The same CDR3 also results from other DNA sequences found in this sample. The chain employs TRBV7-9 and TRBJ1-1, with no clear D. The CDR3 totals 12 residues. Germline lookup yields CDR1 SEHNR and CDR2 FQNEAQ (reference sequence). The CDR3 sequence is CSSSAGNTEAFF. The CDR3 DNA follows: TGTTCCAGCAGCGCGGGGAACACTGAAGCTTTCTTT.

A single count supports this clone. The chain recombines TRBV10-3 with TRBJ2-7, with 7 bases lining up with TRBD1. V shed 6 bases and J 3 bases; nucleotides not matched to a gene: 5. The CDR3 has 13 amino acids. Germline V gives CDR1 ENHRY, CDR2 SYGVKD. The CDR3 region is CAISQTGNYEQYF. The DNA for the CDR3 is TGTGCCATCAGCCAGACAGGGAACTACGAGCAGTACTTC.

The J gene is TRBJ1-1, the V gene TRBV15; TRBD1 matches at 8 bases. V shed 3 bases, J shed 1 base, and the junction held 7 bases outside the gene matches. The length of the CDR3 is 16 residues. Germline lookup yields CDR1 LNHNV and CDR2 YYDKDF (reference sequence). CDR3 nucleotides: TGTGCCACCAGCAGGACAGGGGCGGGGAAGAACACTGAAGCTTTCTTT. Residues: CATSRTGAGKNTEAFF.

The chain is built from TRBV27 and TRBJ2-7; 11 positions agree with TRBD2. The CDR3 consists of 16 residues. Germline V lookup: CDR1 MNHEY, CDR2 SMNVEV (reference sequence). With V trimmed by 0 bases and J by 2 bases, 3 bases remained unmatched. CDR3 DNA: TGTGCCAGCAGTTTATCGACTAGCGGGGTTCCCTACGAGCAGTACTTC. It specifies CASSLSTSGVPYEQYF.

The chain combines TRBV6-7 with TRBJ2-1; 14 nucleotides line up with TRBD2. TRBV6-7 is sorted into the ORF group, with uncertain function. This CDR3 is built from 16 residues. The V gene end was trimmed by 2 bases and the J gene end by 6 bases; junction bases not matched to a gene: 3. CDR3 in DNA: TGTGCCAGCAGTTACCCCGGGACTAGCGGGAGCAATGAGCAGTTCTTC. Translating it yields CASSYPGTSGSNEQFF.

The rearrangement uses TRBV13 and TRBJ2-1; D remains ambiguous. This CDR3 comprises 14 residues. CDR1 and CDR2 (germline): PRHDT, FYEKMQ (reference sequence). Trimming shortened V by 2 bases and J by 4 bases, and 9 bases separated the two germline ends. The CDR3 DNA sequence: TGTGCCAGCAGCTTAAAAATGACTTACAATGAGCAGTTCTTC. Its protein product is CASSLKMTYNEQFF. Filled out from reference TRBV13 and TRBJ2-1, the complete variable domain reads AAGVIQSPRHLIKEKRETATLKCYPIPRHDTVYWYQQGPGQDPQFLISFYEKMQSDKGSIPDRFSAQQFSDYHSELNMSSLELGDSALYFCASSLKMTYNEQFFGPGTRLTVL.

The CDR3 DNA reads TGTGCCAGCAGCAACCACAGGGGGCGCAATTCACCCCTCCACTTT. This translates into CASSNHRGRNSPLHF. The chain employs TRBV21-1 and TRBJ1-6; TRBD1, the table's D call, lacks a check against the DNA. TRBV21-1 is a pseudogene. The CDR3 runs to 15 residues.

The gene calls are TRBV7-2 and TRBJ2-2; 7 nucleotides match TRBD2. This CDR3 spans 16 amino acids. CDR1 is SGHTA and CDR2 is FQGNSA in the germline V gene. V gave up 5 bases and J gave up 7 bases; unmatched junction bases: 13. The CDR3 here is CASSPPVGGVGGELFF. CDR3 bases: TGTGCCAGCAGCCCTCCGGTGGGGGGGGTCGGCGGGGAGCTGTTTTTT.

This clone was recorded only once. The chain is built from TRBV7-9 and TRBJ1-2, with a possible D match to TRBD1 (5 bases). The V gene's germline CDR1 is SEHNR and CDR2 FQNEAQ (reference sequence). Trimming left V 5 bases short and J 10 bases short, with 23 bases between. This CDR3 region has 15 residues. The CDR3 protein is CASSILGPWGDDYTF. Here the CDR3 DNA reads TGTGCCAGCAGCATATTAGGGCCGTGGGGGGATGACTACACCTTC.

V is TRBV28 and J is TRBJ2-7, with 12 nucleotides matching TRBD2. The CDR3 totals 16 residues. V shed 6 bases and J 4 bases; nucleotides not matched to a gene: 10. CDR1 is MDHEN and CDR2 is SYDVKM in the germline V gene. In DNA form, the CDR3 reads TGTGCCAGCAGCGCCGGACTAGCGGGGACCCTGTACGAGCAGTACTTC. Translation: CASSAGLAGTLYEQYF. The complete variable domain, with remaining parts taken from reference TRBV28 and TRBJ2-7, reads DVKVTQSSRYLVKRTGEKVFLECVQDMDHENMFWYRQDPGLGLRLIYFSYDVKMKEKGDIPEGYSVSREKKERFSLILESASTNQTSMYLCASSAGLAGTLYEQYFGPGTRLTVT.

CDR3 in amino acids: CASRASLAGGPEETQYF. The CDR3 nucleotides read TGTGCCAGCAGAGCATCATTAGCGGGAGGGCCGGAGGAGACCCAGTACTTC. V and J are TRBV7-9 and TRBJ2-5; 11 bases match TRBD2. The length of the CDR3 is 17 residues. V shed 6 bases, J shed 5 bases, and the junction held 14 bases outside the gene matches. Germline CDR1 is SEHNR and CDR2 is FQNEAQ (reference sequence).

This sequence joins TRBV29-1 and TRBJ2-1; TRBD2 matches 10 bases. J lost 8 bases, V lost 8 bases, and 18 bases had no gene match. The CDR3 has 16 residues. Per germline, CDR1 SQVTM and CDR2 ANQGSEA. The chain's CDR3 is CSQTGTSVGGSDEQFF. The CDR3 coding sequence is TGCAGCCAGACCGGGACTAGCGTGGGGGGGTCCGATGAGCAGTTCTTC.

This rearrangement joins TRBV2 to TRBJ1-1; no clear D. V was clipped by 11 bases and J by 1 base, with 8 bases between them. CDR1 and CDR2 (germline): SNHLY, FYNNEI. CDR3 size: 11 residues. CDR3 residues: CAGQENTEAFF. For the CDR3, the DNA is TGTGCCGGCCAGGAGAACACTGAAGCTTTCTTT.

This chain joins TRBV19 and TRBJ2-7; 8 bases are a match to TRBD2. This CDR3 has 15 residues. CDR1 and CDR2 (germline): LNHDA, SQIVND (reference sequence). Trimming at V came to 6 bases and at J to 0 bases, leaving 7 bases not matched to a gene. For the CDR3, the DNA is TGTGCCAGTAGCACTAGCGGAGAGAGCTCCTACGAGCAGTACTTC. Amino acid sequence: CASSTSGESSYEQYF.

The chain uses TRBV28 and TRBJ2-5; 10 bases agree with TRBD2. The CDR3 length is 15 residues. CDR1 and CDR2 (germline): MDHEN, SYDVKM. Germline trimming cut 5 bases from V and 5 bases from J; bases unmatched to any gene: 8. Here the CDR3 reads CASSRTSGSNETQYF. CDR3 DNA: TGTGCCAGCAGTCGGACTAGCGGAAGCAACGAGACCCAGTACTTC.

The chain couples TRBV2 to TRBJ2-2, with TRBD1 identical over 11 bases. The CDR3 is made up of 15 amino acids. Germline loops: CDR1 SNHLY, CDR2 FYNNEI. Germline trimming cut 6 bases from V and 4 bases from J; bases unmatched to any gene: 4. DNA of the CDR3: TGTGCCAGCAGGGGGACAGGGGGTCCCACCGGGGAGCTGTTTTTT. It codes for CASRGTGGPTGELFF.

This sequence joins TRBV7-3 and TRBJ2-6; 9 bases agree with TRBD1. The CDR3 runs to 18 residues. V lost 5 bases and J lost 0; bases outside the gene matches: 8. The germline V gene encodes CDR1 SGHTA and CDR2 FQGTGA. CDR3: CASSRPGQGRSGANVLTF. DNA of the CDR3: TGTGCCAGCAGCAGACCGGGACAGGGCCGCTCTGGGGCCAACGTCCTGACTTTC.

This clone was counted between two and nine times. The chain combines TRBV6-1 with TRBJ2-1; tentative D call: TRBD1 (6 bases). Germline lookup yields CDR1 MNHNS and CDR2 SASEGT. The V end lost 8 bases, the J end lost 7 bases, and 15 bases lay between the germline ends. The CDR3 runs to 13 residues. Here the CDR3 DNA reads TGTGCCAGCGGGGGCCCCCGAACGAATGAGCAGTTCTTC. It codes for CASGGPRTNEQFF.

This clone has just one count. The V call is TRBV15, the J call TRBJ1-1, with D tentatively TRBD1 (5 bases). Trimming removed 0 bases at V and 1 base at J, with 21 bases between. This CDR3 comprises 19 residues. Per germline, CDR1 LNHNV and CDR2 YYDKDF (reference sequence). CDR3 residues: CATSRDDGGGFASNTEAFF. In DNA form, the CDR3 reads TGTGCCACCAGCAGAGATGACGGGGGGGGATTTGCATCGAACACTGAAGCTTTCTTT. Using reference TRBV15 and TRBJ1-1 for the parts outside the CDR3, the full variable domain is DAMVIQNPRYQVTQFGKPVTLSCSQTLNHNVMYWYQQKSSQAPKLLFHYYDKDFNNEADTPDNFQSRRPNTSFCFLDIRSPGLGDTAMYLCATSRDDGGGFASNTEAFFGQGTRLTVV.